The 27 T cell receptor beta chains below all came from one sample that was sequenced in a study of blood T cell repertoires in COVID-19. TCRdb keeps only in-frame clones here, not all; method: immunoSEQ multiplex PCR. Of some 150,000 clones in the sample, approximately 84% were seen once. Sequencing input: peripheral blood. The source of these receptors is a woman aged 80 or over in a cohort sampled during active or convalescent COVID-19.

This rearrangement joins TRBV18 to TRBJ1-2; 7 nucleotides match TRBD1. Germline CDR1 reads KGHSH; CDR2 reads LQKENI. V lost 3 bases and J lost 4; bases outside the gene matches: 5. CDR3 length equals 14 residues. CDR3 bases: TGTGCCAGCTCACCGAACCGGGACAGCTATGGCTACACCTTC. Protein: CASSPNRDSYGYTF.

The V and J genes are TRBV20-1 and TRBJ1-1; 9 nucleotides agree with TRBD1. With 3 bases clipped from V and 9 bases from J, the junction kept 11 bases outside the gene matches. CDR1 and CDR2 (germline): DFQATT, SNEGSKA (reference sequence). The CDR3 has 14 residues. For the CDR3, the DNA is TGCAGTGCTAGTTTGCGACAGGGGGGCACGAAAGCTTTCTTT. Encoded protein: CSASLRQGGTKAFF.

V usage is TRBV15 and J usage is TRBJ2-1; 9 bases map to TRBD1. CDR1 is LNHNV, CDR2 YYDKDF, per germline (reference sequence). The CDR3 covers 16 residues. V lost 1 base, J lost 3 bases, and 4 bases stayed unmatched. The DNA for the CDR3 is TGTGCCACCAGCAGAGCCAGGACAGGGGTCTACAATGAGCAGTTCTTC. It codes for CATSRARTGVYNEQFF. Full variable domain (rest looked up from reference TRBV15 and TRBJ2-1): DAMVIQNPRYQVTQFGKPVTLSCSQTLNHNVMYWYQQKSSQAPKLLFHYYDKDFNNEADTPDNFQSRRPNTSFCFLDIRSPGLGDTAMYLCATSRARTGVYNEQFFGPGTRLTVL.

The rearrangement uses TRBV28 and TRBJ2-5; 7 bases are shared with TRBD2. The CDR3 has 13 residues. V trimming: 7 bases; J trimming: 5 bases; junction bases outside the gene matches: 7. Per germline, CDR1 MDHEN and CDR2 SYDVKM. CDR3 sequence (DNA): TGTGCCAGCATCCGGGGGGTTGGGGAGACCCAGTACTTC. This codes for CASIRGVGETQYF.

CDR3 residues: CASSRAQGSNEKLFF. Here the CDR3 DNA reads TGTGCCAGCAGCCGAGCACAGGGGAGTAATGAAAAACTGTTTTTT. The chain is built from TRBV7-8 and TRBJ1-4; 7 bases fit TRBD1. Looked up from germline, CDR1 is SGHVS and CDR2 is FQNEAQ. Trimming removed 5 bases from V and 4 bases from J; junction bases left unmatched: 7. There are 15 residues in the CDR3.

The gene calls are TRBV5-4 and TRBJ2-3; 8 bases align to TRBD2. J gave up 3 bases and V 5 bases, and 5 bases lay outside the gene matches. The CDR3 spans 14 residues. The germline CDR1 and CDR2 sequences are SGHNT and YYREEE (reference sequence). CDR3 in DNA: TGTGCCAGCAGTCGTCCGGGGGGGACAGATACGCAGTATTTT. Encoded protein: CASSRPGGTDTQYF.

The rearrangement uses TRBV19 and TRBJ1-6; maybe TRBD1 (6 bases). The CDR3 is made up of 15 amino acids. V shed 0 bases and J shed 10 bases, with 13 bases lying between them. Germline V lookup: CDR1 LNHDA, CDR2 SQIVND (reference sequence). The CDR3 region is CASSIEGGGRSPLHF. Here the CDR3 DNA reads TGTGCCAGTAGTATAGAGGGAGGGGGTCGCTCACCCCTCCACTTT. Based on the CDR3 plus reference TRBV19 and TRBJ1-6, the full variable domain is DGGITQSPKYLFRKEGQNVTLSCEQNLNHDAMYWYRQDPGQGLRLIYYSQIVNDFQKGDIAEGYSVSREKKESFPLTVTSAQKNPTAFYLCASSIEGGGRSPLHFGNGTRLTVT.

This chain connects TRBV18 to TRBJ1-2; tentatively, D is TRBD1 (5 bases). Germline assignment: CDR1 KGHSH and CDR2 LQKENI. V lost 3 bases and J lost 6, with 17 bases in between. The CDR3 consists of 15 residues. In nucleotides, the CDR3 is TGTGCCAGCTCACCTACCACGAGCAGGGAGGATGGCTACACCTTC. It codes for CASSPTTSREDGYTF.

This chain joins TRBV5-4 and TRBJ2-3; the match to TRBD1 covers 8 bases. The ends lost 4 bases at V and 6 bases at J; junction bases unmatched: 13. The CDR3 extends over 16 amino acids. The germline CDR1 and CDR2 sequences are SGHNT and YYREEE (reference sequence). This CDR3 reads CASSPTTQGAGDTQYF. CDR3 DNA sequence: TGTGCCAGCAGCCCTACCACTCAGGGGGCTGGTGATACGCAGTATTTT.

The chain links TRBV5-1 to TRBJ2-1, with 9 bases aligning to TRBD2. CDR1 is SGHRS, CDR2 YFSETQ, per germline. J was trimmed by 10 bases and V by 0 bases; bases with no gene match: 11. The CDR3 extends over 16 amino acids. CDR3 loop: CASSLAERGAFGEQFF. CDR3 nucleotide sequence: TGCGCCAGCAGCTTGGCCGAGCGGGGGGCCTTCGGGGAGCAGTTCTTC. Full variable domain (missing parts from reference TRBV5-1 and TRBJ2-1): KAGVTQTPRYLIKTRGQQVTLSCSPISGHRSVSWYQQTPGQGLQFLFEYFSETQRNKGNFPGRFSGRQFSNSRSEMNVSTLELGDSALYLCASSLAERGAFGEQFFGPGTRLTVL.

This chain connects TRBV6-6 to TRBJ1-2, with D unresolved. The CDR3 runs to 13 residues. V was cut by 7 bases and J by 4 bases, with 13 bases left in between. Germline V gene data show CDR1 as MNHNY and CDR2 as SVGAGI (reference sequence). CDR3 sequence reads: CASTPGIGYGYTF. In nucleotides, the CDR3 is TGTGCCAGCACCCCGGGGATAGGCTATGGCTACACCTTC.

The rearrangement uses TRBV9 and TRBJ2-1; 8 positions match TRBD1. CDR1 is SGDLS and CDR2 is YYNGEE in the germline V gene. V was pared by 4 bases and J by 6 bases, with 12 bases of the junction left unmatched. This CDR3 contains 16 residues. The CDR3 is CASSSRGLQFSNEQFF. The CDR3 nucleotides read TGTGCCAGCAGCTCCAGGGGGCTCCAATTTTCCAATGAGCAGTTCTTC.

The V call is TRBV6-5, the J call TRBJ1-2; D perhaps matches TRBD1 (5 bases). The length of the CDR3 is 15 residues. Germline lookup yields CDR1 MNHEY and CDR2 SVGAGI. Deletions cut 7 bases from V and 8 bases from J, with 23 bases between. CDR3: CASIRGAGRQGGYTF. CDR3 bases: TGTGCCAGCATCCGTGGGGCCGGGCGTCAAGGAGGCTACACCTTC.

This chain links TRBV29-1 with TRBJ1-1; TRBD1 matches 7 bases. The V segment lost 4 bases and the J segment 0 bases; nucleotides outside the gene matches: 5. This CDR3 has 14 residues. In germline, CDR1 is SQVTM, CDR2 ANQGSEA. The CDR3 DNA reads as TGCAGCGTTGCCGGACAGGCCCTGAACACTGAAGCTTTCTTT. Its translation is CSVAGQALNTEAFF.

For the CDR3, the DNA is TGTGCCAGTAGTATACGGGATCAGCCCCAGCATTTT. The encoded protein is CASSIRDQPQHF. The chain employs TRBV19 and TRBJ1-5; D uncertain. Germline V gene sequence: CDR1 LNHDA, CDR2 SQIVND (reference sequence). V was trimmed by 2 bases and J by 5 bases, leaving 4 bases between them. This CDR3 spans 12 amino acids.

There are a few counts of this clone. This rearrangement joins TRBV18 to TRBJ1-5, with 7 bases matching TRBD1. The CDR3 spans 15 residues. V dropped 2 bases and J dropped 5; count of bases not matched to a gene: 6. The V gene's germline CDR1 is KGHSH and CDR2 LQKENI. DNA for the CDR3: TGTGCCAGCTCACCAACGGGACAGAGCTATCAGCCCCAGCATTTT. Encoded protein: CASSPTGQSYQPQHF.

This clone was seen only a few times. The chain uses TRBV3-1 (or the pseudogene TRBV3-2) and TRBJ1-6, with 7 bases lining up with TRBD1. CDR1 and CDR2 from the germline V gene are LGHDT and YNNKEL (reference sequence). The CDR3 is 15 amino acids. V lost 1 base and J lost 7; bases outside the gene matches: 4. In DNA form, the CDR3 reads TGTGCCAGCAGCCAAGCCGGGACAGTGAATTCACCCCTCCACTTT. This gives the protein CASSQAGTVNSPLHF.

The chain is built from TRBV2 and TRBJ1-3; maybe TRBD1 (5 bases). V gave up 3 bases and J gave up 0 bases, with 18 bases separating them. This CDR3 is 18 amino acids long. The germline V gene encodes CDR1 SNHLY and CDR2 FYNNEI. CDR3 region: CASSERFLGHHSGNTIYF. The CDR3 coding sequence is TGTGCCAGCAGTGAGCGTTTTTTAGGACACCACTCTGGAAACACCATATATTTT.

CDR3 in DNA: TGTGCCAGCAGCCCCCAACAGGGAGCTCCGGGATATGGCTACACCTTC. This gives the protein CASSPQQGAPGYGYTF. The chain combines TRBV7-6 with TRBJ1-2; a weak D match, TRBD1 (6 bases). CDR1 is SGHVS, CDR2 FNYEAQ, per germline. V shed 5 bases and J shed 5 bases, with 21 bases lying between them. The CDR3 spans 16 residues.

The chain is built from TRBV2 and TRBJ2-7; 12 positions agree with TRBD1. CDR1 SNHLY and CDR2 FYNNEI come from the germline V gene. There are 15 residues in the CDR3. The ends lost 4 bases at V and 7 bases at J; junction bases unmatched: 8. The CDR3 DNA reads TGTGCCAGCAGTGTAGGGACAGGGGGCTCAGTTGAGCAGTACGTC. This sequence encodes CASSVGTGGSVEQYV.

V is TRBV6-1 and J is TRBJ1-4; D call uncertain. Germline CDR1 and CDR2: MNHNS and SASEGT. The CDR3 is 16 residues long. Trimming removed 4 bases at V and 0 bases at J, with 12 bases between. The CDR3 region is CASSARSLATNEKLFF. CDR3 bases: TGTGCCAGCAGTGCCCGTTCCCTTGCAACTAATGAAAAACTGTTTTTT.

V is TRBV9 and J is TRBJ1-3; no definite D call. This CDR3 has 15 amino acids. Trimming cost V 0 bases and J 4 bases, with 11 bases left between them. Germline-derived CDR1 and CDR2 are SGDLS and YYNGEE. In nucleotides, the CDR3 is TGTGCCAGCAGCGTAGCAGGAATATGGGGAAACACCATATATTTT. Translation gives CASSVAGIWGNTIYF.

In DNA form, the CDR3 reads TGTGCCAGCAGCCCCGGCGGGGCTAATAATGAGCAGTTCTTC. This sequence encodes CASSPGGANNEQFF. This chain connects TRBV28 to TRBJ2-1, with D maybe TRBD2 (6 bases). V was cut by 6 bases and J by 7 bases, with 16 bases left in between. CDR3 length equals 14 residues. Germline CDR1 MDHEN, CDR2 SYDVKM.

The chain recombines TRBV2 with TRBJ2-5, with 7 bases that match TRBD1. Trimming took 6 bases from V and 4 from J; bases not matched to a gene: 5. Germline CDR1 reads SNHLY; CDR2 reads FYNNEI. The CDR3 runs to 13 residues. The chain's CDR3 is CASSTGVGETQYF. The DNA of the CDR3 is TGTGCCAGCAGCACAGGGGTGGGAGAGACCCAGTACTTC.

The gene calls are TRBV30 and TRBJ1-5; no reliable D call. Germline assignment: CDR1 GTSNPN and CDR2 SVGIG (reference sequence). This CDR3 contains 13 residues. V was cut by 0 bases and J by 3 bases, with 6 bases left in between. CDR3 protein: CAWSVRANQPQHF. The CDR3 nucleotides are TGTGCCTGGAGTGTACGAGCCAATCAGCCCCAGCATTTT.

The gene calls are TRBV6-5 and TRBJ2-3, with 7 bases fitting TRBD2. The CDR3 consists of 14 residues. CDR1 MNHEY and CDR2 SVGAGI come from the germline V gene. V gave up 2 bases and J gave up 1 base; unmatched junction bases: 0. CDR3 residues: CASSYRGGTDTQYF. In DNA, the CDR3 is TGTGCCAGCAGTTACCGGGGGGGCACAGATACGCAGTATTTT.

V gene TRBV4-2 combines with J gene TRBJ1-5; TRBD1 agrees at 7 bases. Germline CDR1 is LGHNA and CDR2 is YNFKEQ. V dropped 1 base and J dropped 5; count of bases not matched to a gene: 11. This CDR3 region has 17 residues. Written as DNA, the CDR3 is TGTGCCAGCAGCCAAGTGGCCCGGGACAGATATCATCAGCCCCAGCATTTT. Protein product: CASSQVARDRYHQPQHF.